The subject of this entry is one TCR beta chain. The data are from a study of T cell changes during pregnancy in multiple sclerosis. Trimming shortened V by 6 bases and J by 3 bases, and 8 bases separated the two germline ends. This CDR3 region has 12 residues. Germline V lookup: CDR1 SNHLY, CDR2 FYNNEI. Profiling relied on immunoSEQ multiplex PCR, and the TCRdb table lists in-frame clones only, not all of them. The sample comprises almost 40,000 clones, 75% to 95% of which are singletons, and 0.37% rests with the top ten. This receptor was obtained from a female donor in good health, enrolled as a control in a pregnancy study. This chain links TRBV2 with TRBJ2-5, with D perhaps TRBD2 (5 bases). The starting material was CD4+ T cells from peripheral blood mononuclear cells, obtained in the third trimester of pregnancy. CDR3 amino acids: CASRKGEETQYF. As DNA, the CDR3 is TGTGCCAGCAGGAAGGGAGAAGAGACCCAGTACTTC.